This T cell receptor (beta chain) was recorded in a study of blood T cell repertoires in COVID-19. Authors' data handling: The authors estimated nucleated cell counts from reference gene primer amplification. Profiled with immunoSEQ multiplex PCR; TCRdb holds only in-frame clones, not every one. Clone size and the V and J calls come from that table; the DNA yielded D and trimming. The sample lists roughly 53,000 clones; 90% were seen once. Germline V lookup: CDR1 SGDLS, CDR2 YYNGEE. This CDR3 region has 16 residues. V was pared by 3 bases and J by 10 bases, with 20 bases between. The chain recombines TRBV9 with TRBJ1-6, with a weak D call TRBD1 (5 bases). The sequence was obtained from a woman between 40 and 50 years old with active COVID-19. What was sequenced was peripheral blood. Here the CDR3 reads CASSARPRGVESPLHF. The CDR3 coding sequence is TGTGCCAGCAGCGCCCGCCCCCGGGGGGTAGAGTCACCCCTCCACTTT.